A selection of T cell receptor beta chains follows, all from one sample in a study of blood T cell repertoires in COVID-19. Sequenced by immunoSEQ multiplex PCR; TCRdb stores in-frame clones only, minus some. The table shows 70,000 or so clones, with about 89% occurring only once. Sequencing was done on a sample of peripheral blood. All receptors derive from a man in his 60s with acute or convalescent COVID-19. Both conserved end residues are part of each CDR3. D genes are given only for firm matches. Clone size appears in some rows only: once, few, many, or a class for an expanded clone.

d_call,clone_size,j_call,cdr3_length,v_call,cdr3_aa,cdr3_nt
TRBD2,.,TRBJ2-1,14,TRBV4-1,CASRTSGGPNEQFF,TGCGCCAGCAGGACTAGCGGGGGGCCCAATGAGCAGTTCTTC
TRBD2,.,TRBJ2-1,15,TRBV9,CASSGTLAGANEQFF,TGTGCCAGCAGCGGGACCTTAGCGGGAGCCAATGAGCAGTTCTTC
TRBD1,.,TRBJ2-1,16,TRBV4-1,CASSQSSGQGNNEQFF,TGCGCCAGCAGCCAATCCTCGGGACAGGGGAATAATGAGCAGTTCTTC
TRBD1,.,TRBJ1-5,14,TRBV25-1,CASTDRASNQPQHF,TGTGCCAGCACGGACAGGGCTAGCAATCAGCCCCAGCATTTT
.,once,TRBJ1-1,14,TRBV18,CASSPERGNTEAFF,TGTGCCAGCTCACCAGAAAGGGGAAACACTGAAGCTTTCTTT
.,.,TRBJ1-2,13,TRBV5-1,CASSPGRLYGYTF,TGCGCCAGCAGTCCCGGGAGGCTCTATGGCTACACCTTC
TRBD2,.,TRBJ2-4,13,TRBV5-6,CASSQGLVDIQYF,TGTGCCAGCAGCCAAGGACTAGTTGACATTCAGTACTTC
.,.,TRBJ1-2,15,TRBV5-1,CASSLAEPGLRGYTF,TGCGCCAGCAGCTTGGCGGAACCGGGACTTAGAGGCTACACCTTC
.,.,TRBJ2-3,15,TRBV5-8,CASSFGAGSTDTQYF,TGTGCCAGCAGCTTTGGGGCGGGAAGCACAGATACGCAGTATTTT
.,.,TRBJ1-1,14,TRBV29-1,CSVKGRGPNTEAFF,TGCAGCGTTAAGGGGAGGGGTCCGAACACTGAAGCTTTCTTT
TRBD2,.,TRBJ2-5,16,TRBV7-8,CASSSGLAETKETQYF,TGTGCCAGCAGCTCGGGACTAGCGGAGACCAAAGAGACCCAGTACTTC
.,.,TRBJ2-7,12,TRBV3-1/TRBV3-2,CASSQDGLGRYF,TGTGCCAGCAGCCAAGATGGGCTAGGGAGGTACTTC
.,.,TRBJ1-3,15,TRBV9,CASSSSGSSGNTIYF,.
.,.,TRBJ2-3,15,TRBV9,CASGKFGGLTDTQYF,TGTGCCAGCGGAAAGTTTGGGGGCCTCACAGATACGCAGTATTTT
TRBD2,.,TRBJ2-1,16,TRBV5-4,CASSLDPAGAYNEQFF,TGTGCCAGCAGCTTGGACCCGGCGGGAGCATACAATGAGCAGTTCTTC
.,.,TRBJ1-5,15,TRBV19,CASSIVGASNQPQHF,TGTGCCAGTAGTATAGTTGGGGCTAGCAATCAGCCCCAGCATTTT
TRBD2,once,TRBJ2-1,17,TRBV14,CASSQGQLAGGSNEQFF,TGTGCCAGCAGCCAAGGGCAACTAGCGGGAGGCTCCAATGAGCAGTTCTTC
TRBD2,few,TRBJ2-1,15,TRBV7-3,CASSRSGGDRDEQFF,TGTGCCAGCAGCCGTAGCGGGGGGGACCGGGATGAGCAGTTCTTC
.,.,TRBJ2-1,13,TRBV19,CATLGSGHNEQFF,TGTGCCACCCTGGGCAGCGGACACAATGAGCAGTTCTTC
.,.,TRBJ2-3,15,TRBV18,CASSQSSASTDTQYF,TGTGCCAGCTCCCAGTCGAGCGCTAGCACAGATACGCAGTATTTT
.,.,TRBJ2-7,15,TRBV11-2,CASALAGASVREQYF,TGTGCCAGCGCCTTGGCGGGGGCGTCCGTTCGAGAGCAGTACTTC
TRBD2,.,TRBJ2-3,16,TRBV6-5,CASSSRTSGSTDTQYF,TGTGCCAGCAGTTCCCGGACTAGCGGGAGCACAGATACGCAGTATTTT
TRBD1,.,TRBJ1-1,13,TRBV7-9,CASSPGQHPGAFF,TGTGCCAGCAGCCCGGGACAGCATCCGGGTGCTTTCTTT
.,few,TRBJ1-2,19,TRBV18,CASSPPISIFGQKVYGYTF,TGTGCCAGCTCACCACCGATTAGTATTTTTGGACAGAAGGTTTATGGCTACACCTTC
.,.,TRBJ2-3,17,TRBV19,CASRYRVEEGRTDTQYF,TGTGCCAGTAGGTACAGGGTCGAAGAGGGTCGCACAGATACGCAGTATTTT
TRBD2,.,TRBJ2-5,15,TRBV6-1,CASSETSGGFGAQYF,TGTGCCAGCAGTGAGACTAGCGGGGGGTTCGGGGCCCAGTACTTC
.,.,TRBJ1-2,14,TRBV6-5,CASRSRGGNYGYTF,TGTGCCAGCAGATCAAGGGGGGGAAACTATGGCTACACCTTC
.,.,TRBJ2-5,14,TRBV6-5,CASRSPGGGGTQYF,TGTGCCAGCAGGTCTCCGGGGGGAGGGGGGACCCAGTACTTC
TRBD1,.,TRBJ1-2,18,TRBV27,CASKSLRQGSDRFYGYTF,TGTGCCAGCAAGTCCCTTCGACAGGGGAGTGACAGGTTCTATGGCTACACCTTC
.,once,TRBJ2-2,16,TRBV12-5,CASGLVSRPGTGELFF,TGTGCTAGTGGTTTGGTTTCGCGTCCGGGGACCGGGGAGCTGTTTTTT
TRBD1,.,TRBJ1-3,13,TRBV6-5,CASSGTGGLRVYF,TGTGCCAGTTCCGGGACAGGGGGCCTTCGAGTTTATTTT
.,.,TRBJ1-1,13,TRBV5-4,CASSFRGGTEAFF,TGTGCCAGCAGCTTTAGGGGGGGGACTGAAGCTTTCTTT
.,.,TRBJ2-7,13,TRBV12-3/TRBV12-4,CASRKTGSYEQYF,TGTGCCAGCAGAAAGACTGGATCCTACGAGCAGTACTTC
.,.,TRBJ2-2,13,TRBV9,CASSITNTGELFF,TGTGCCAGCAGCATTACGAACACCGGGGAGCTGTTTTTT
TRBD1,.,TRBJ2-7,14,TRBV5-1,CASNMGQGAYEQYF,TGCGCCAGCAATATGGGACAGGGGGCGTACGAGCAGTACTTC
.,once,TRBJ2-7,13,TRBV27,CASSREARGRWYF,TGTGCCAGCAGTAGGGAGGCCCGGGGACGCTGGTACTTC
TRBD2,.,TRBJ2-2,18,TRBV7-6,CASSRGLAGGLGTGELFF,TGTGCCAGCAGTCGCGGACTAGCGGGAGGATTGGGTACCGGGGAGCTGTTTTTT
TRBD2,.,TRBJ2-2,14,TRBV29-1,CSARTSGSTGELFF,TGCAGCGCCCGGACTAGCGGTTCCACCGGGGAGCTGTTTTTT
TRBD2,.,TRBJ2-3,17,TRBV5-4,CASSLGSGGANTDTQYF,TGTGCCAGCAGCTTAGGTAGCGGGGGGGCTAACACAGATACGCAGTATTTT
TRBD2,.,TRBJ2-1,15,TRBV15,CATSRAGTSGNEQFF,TGTGCCACCAGCAGAGCCGGGACTAGCGGCAATGAGCAGTTCTTC
.,.,TRBJ2-1,15,TRBV6-6,CASRTSGGGGNEQFF,TGTGCCAGCAGGACTTCGGGGGGCGGTGGGAATGAGCAGTTCTTC
TRBD1,.,TRBJ1-1,16,TRBV5-4,CASSLDGLKGATEAFF,TGTGCCAGCAGCTTGGACGGTCTGAAGGGGGCCACTGAAGCTTTCTTT
TRBD2,.,TRBJ2-2,16,TRBV7-3,CASSRTSGGGTGELFF,TGTGCCAGCAGCCGGACTAGCGGGGGTGGGACCGGGGAGCTGTTTTTT
.,.,TRBJ2-5,15,TRBV21-1,CASSTTGFASLAQYF,TGTGCCAGCAGCACGACAGGGTTTGCGTCCTTGGCCCAGTACTTC
.,.,TRBJ1-4,13,TRBV5-1,CASRGDTNEKLFF,TGCGCCAGCAGGGGGGACACCAATGAAAAACTGTTTTTT
TRBD2,.,TRBJ2-3,13,TRBV6-4,CASSRTSGGTQYF,TGTGCCAGCAGCCGGACTAGCGGGGGAACGCAGTATTTT
.,.,TRBJ1-2,16,TRBV30,CAWRGGHRLLDYGYTF,TGTGCCTGGAGGGGAGGGCACCGTCTTTTGGACTATGGCTACACCTTC
.,.,TRBJ2-1,14,TRBV7-2,CASSLVPVYNEQFF,TGTGCCAGCAGCTTAGTTCCGGTCTACAATGAGCAGTTCTTC